One sample yielded the 4 T cell receptor beta chains listed below, sequenced in a study of glioma-infiltrating T cells. Amplification of TCR alpha and beta CDR3 regions from RNA used iRepertoire nested multiplex PCR. TCRdb called the multiplex PCR reads again in MiXCR, with one record for every CDR3 protein. The sample carries approximately 120,000 distinct CDR3 sequences, roughly 25% recorded once. Sequencing used glioma tissue, nonneoplastic brain tissue, or PBMCs (not recorded which). These receptors originate from a human donor with low-grade glioma or glioblastoma, undergoing nonglioma brain surgery, or in good health (not recorded which).

This clonotype has a handful of counts. V and J are TRBV11-2 and TRBJ2-5, with D tentatively TRBD2 (5 bases). Trimming left V 5 bases short and J 1 base short, with 8 bases between. CDR3 length: 13 amino acids. CDR1 is SGHAT and CDR2 is FQNNGV in the germline V gene. This CDR3 is CASSDGIQETQYF. The CDR3 DNA follows: TGTGCCAGCAGCGACGGGATCCAAGAGACCCAGTACTTC.

In this sample, this clonotype turned up many times. The V call is TRBV6-1, the J call TRBJ2-1; 8 bases are shared with TRBD1. The germline V gene has CDR1 MNHNS and CDR2 SASEGT. Trimming cost V 5 bases and J 3 bases; bases outside gene matches: 6. The CDR3 spans 15 residues. As DNA, the CDR3 is TGTGCCAGCAGTCCGACAGGGGTTCTCTACAATGAGCAGTTCTTC. Encoded protein: CASSPTGVLYNEQFF.

With regard to this clonotype: This may arise from a read error, as a much more abundant clone is one base away. The genes are TRBV7-2 and TRBJ1-2, with D possibly TRBD1 on 6 matching bases. The V gene lost 3 bases and the J gene lost 9 bases, with 20 bases spanning the gap. CDR1 is SGHTA and CDR2 is FQGNSA in the germline V gene. The CDR3 runs to 15 residues. CDR3 amino acids: CASSLDIDRPMSYTF. CDR3 sequence (DNA): TGTGCCAGCAGCTTGGACATCGACAGGCCTATGAGCTACACCTTC. Supplemented by reference TRBV7-2 and TRBJ1-2, the full variable domain reads GAGVSQSPSNKVTEKGKDVELRCDPISGHTALYWYRQSLGQGLEFLIYFQGNSAPDKSGLPSDRFSAERTGGSVSTLTIQRTQQEDSAVYLCASSLDIDRPMSYTFGSGTRLTVV.

On this clonotype: This may come from a read error, since a much larger clone is one base off. The chain has TRBV6-5 and TRBJ2-1; D is perhaps TRBD2 (5 bases). The CDR3 extends over 15 amino acids. Germline V gene lookup returns CDR1 MNHEY and CDR2 SVGAGI. The CDR3 sequence is CSSSYGVGSSYEQFF. DNA of the CDR3: TGTTCCAGCAGTTACGGGGTTGGGAGTAGCTATGAGCAGTTCTTC.